The rows below give T cell receptor beta chains drawn from one sample of a study of cytomegalovirus exposure and HLA in healthy donors. Profiled with immunoSEQ multiplex PCR; TCRdb holds only in-frame clones, not every one. The sample lists approximately 100,000 clones; approximately 69% were seen once. Material: PBMCs. The receptors here all came from a female donor in good health and CMV-seronegative. The CDR3 runs from the conserved cysteine through the conserved F or W. A D gene is named only where the DNA matches it firmly. Rows may omit the clone size; those that give it use once, few, many or a size class.

D | J | size | V | CDR3 | DNA
TRBD1 | TRBJ1-5 | - | TRBV28 | CASSLYRGPNQPQHF | TGTGCCAGCAGTTTGTACAGGGGGCCCAATCAGCCCCAGCATTTT
TRBD2 | TRBJ2-3 | few | TRBV15 | CATSGGEASTDTQYF | TGTGCCACCAGCGGGGGGGAAGCAAGCACAGATACGCAGTATTTT
TRBD1 | TRBJ2-7 | - | TRBV13 | CASSLGGTGSYEQYF | TGTGCCAGCAGCTTAGGAGGGACAGGCTCCTACGAGCAGTACTTC
TRBD2 | TRBJ2-7 | - | TRBV6-1 | CASSERSSGRTYEQYF | TGTGCCAGCAGTGAACGTTCTAGCGGGAGAACCTACGAGCAGTACTTC
TRBD2 | TRBJ2-7 | few | TRBV7-6 | CASSFPTSRSYEQYF | TGTGCCAGCAGCTTTCCGACTAGCCGCTCCTACGAGCAGTACTTC
- | TRBJ2-5 | once | TRBV5-4 | CASSPGVGQETQYF | TGTGCCAGCAGCCCAGGGGTCGGCCAAGAGACCCAGTACTTC
- | TRBJ1-2 | - | TRBV18 | CASSLLTENYGYTF | TGTGCCAGCTCACTCTTGACGGAGAACTATGGCTACACCTTC
TRBD2 | TRBJ2-3 | - | TRBV4-3 | CASSPFLAGTTDTQYF | TGCGCCAGCAGCCCCTTTCTAGCGGGTACCACAGATACGCAGTATTTT
- | TRBJ2-2 | - | TRBV27 | CASSRDSNTGELFF | TGTGCCAGCAGTCGGGACTCGAACACCGGGGAGCTGTTTTTT
- | TRBJ1-1 | - | TRBV15 | CATRAPTGVNTEAFF | TGTGCCACCCGCGCCCCCACAGGCGTGAACACTGAAGCTTTCTTT
TRBD2 | TRBJ2-3 | few | TRBV27 | CASTASGGLPWDTQYF | TGTGCCAGCACTGCTAGCGGGGGGCTCCCTTGGGATACGCAGTATTTT
- | TRBJ1-5 | - | TRBV28 | CASLQGRRNQPQHF | TGTGCCAGTCTTCAGGGCAGGCGCAATCAGCCCCAGCATTTT
- | TRBJ1-5 | - | TRBV28 | CASSHPGGYGNQPQHF | TGTGCCAGCAGCCATCCTGGGGGGTATGGCAATCAGCCCCAGCATTTT
TRBD2 | TRBJ2-7 | - | TRBV27 | CASSSTSGGEEQYF | TGTGCCAGCAGTTCGACTAGCGGGGGGGAAGAGCAGTACTTC
- | TRBJ2-7 | - | TRBV6-5 | CASRRDYEQYF | TGTGCCAGCAGACGAGACTACGAGCAGTACTTC
- | TRBJ2-1 | - | TRBV7-2 | CASSLDGGHLDEQFF | TGTGCCAGCAGCTTAGATGGCGGACACCTCGATGAGCAGTTCTTC
TRBD2 | TRBJ2-2 | - | TRBV29-1 | CSVDRAGGTGELFF | TGCAGCGTTGATAGGGCGGGAGGAACCGGGGAGCTGTTTTTT
- | TRBJ1-6 | - | TRBV6-6 | CASIGAESPLHF | TGTGCCAGCATTGGGGCTGAATCACCCCTCCACTTT
- | TRBJ1-6 | - | TRBV4-3 | CASSQDAGYIVSPLHF | TGCGCCAGCAGCCAAGACGCAGGGTATATCGTTTCACCCCTCCACTTT
- | TRBJ2-3 | - | TRBV29-1 | CSVGLGSTDTQYF | TGCAGCGTTGGACTAGGGAGCACAGATACGCAGTATTTT
TRBD1 | TRBJ1-2 | - | TRBV19 | CASTWRTGGAINYGYTF | TGTGCCAGTACCTGGCGGACAGGGGGCGCGATAAACTATGGCTACACCTTC
- | TRBJ2-7 | - | TRBV5-1 | CASSWGLNLEQYF | TGCGCCAGCAGCTGGGGGCTAAACCTGGAGCAGTACTTC
- | TRBJ1-1 | once | TRBV19 | CASTLGPGGTEAFF | TGTGCCAGTACCTTGGGACCCGGGGGCACTGAAGCTTTCTTT
- | TRBJ1-3 | few | TRBV7-6 | CASSLAPTASGNTIYF | TGTGCCAGCAGCTTAGCTCCGACAGCCTCTGGAAACACCATATATTTT
TRBD1 | TRBJ2-1 | - | TRBV6-5 | CASSYRDRTYNEQFF | TGTGCCAGCAGTTACCGGGACAGGACATACAATGAGCAGTTCTTC
- | TRBJ2-7 | - | TRBV6-6 | CASSPTYEQYF | TGTGCCAGCAGCCCAACCTACGAGCAGTACTTC
- | TRBJ2-2 | - | TRBV10-3 | CAISQGPDFNTGELFF | TGTGCCATCAGCCAGGGGCCCGACTTTAACACCGGGGAGCTGTTTTTT
- | TRBJ1-1 | - | TRBV19 | CASTAGGGWTEAFF | TGTGCCAGTACCGCTGGGGGGGGTTGGACTGAAGCTTTCTTT
- | TRBJ1-6 | few | TRBV5-1 | CASSSGGQSLHF | TGCGCCAGCAGCTCTGGGGGACAATCCCTCCACTTT
- | TRBJ2-7 | - | TRBV2 | CASSGEDLSYEQYF | TGTGCCAGCAGTGGGGAGGATCTGAGCTACGAGCAGTACTTC
TRBD1 | TRBJ1-1 | - | TRBV6-5 | CVSSFTGVAFF | TGTGTCAGCAGTTTCACAGGGGTAGCTTTCTTT
TRBD1 | TRBJ2-7 | - | TRBV28 | CASSPGTGEVSYEQYF | TGTGCCAGCAGTCCCGGGACAGGAGAAGTATCCTACGAGCAGTACTTC
- | TRBJ2-5 | few | TRBV5-4 | CASSFRRRETQYF | TGTGCCAGCAGCTTTCGAAGGAGAGAGACCCAGTACTTC
- | TRBJ2-7 | - | TRBV2 | CASSEGKLSYEQYF | TGTGCCAGCAGTGAAGGCAAACTCTCCTACGAGCAGTACTTC
TRBD1 | TRBJ1-4 | - | TRBV7-2 | CASSLFRGREKLFF | TGTGCCAGCAGCTTATTCAGGGGGAGAGAAAAACTGTTTTTT
TRBD2 | TRBJ2-5 | - | TRBV18 | CASSSGSRETQYF | TGTGCCAGCTCAAGCGGGAGTAGGGAGACCCAGTACTTC
- | TRBJ2-1 | - | TRBV29-1 | CSGRGPLVYNEQFF | TGCAGCGGGAGAGGTCCCTTAGTATACAATGAGCAGTTCTTC
- | TRBJ1-1 | few | TRBV18 | CASSPQGDTEAFF | TGTGCCAGCTCACCACAGGGGGACACTGAAGCTTTCTTT
- | TRBJ2-6 | - | TRBV6-5 | CASSSFDSSGANVLTF | TGTGCCAGCAGTTCATTCGACAGCTCTGGGGCCAACGTCCTGACTTTC
- | TRBJ1-1 | once | TRBV7-3 | CASSPDIRGEAFF | TGTGCCAGCAGCCCAGACATACGGGGTGAAGCTTTCTTT
- | TRBJ2-5 | few | TRBV10-1 | CASSESGLGETQYF | TGCGCCAGCAGTGAGTCGGGACTCGGGGAGACCCAGTACTTC
- | TRBJ1-3 | - | TRBV5-1 | CASSLLGALMRGNTIYF | TGCGCCAGCAGCTTGTTGGGGGCCCTTATGAGGGGAAACACCATATATTTT
TRBD2 | TRBJ2-3 | - | TRBV6-4 | CASSDSSGGGTDTQYF | TGTGCCAGCAGTGACTCGAGCGGGGGAGGCACAGATACGCAGTATTTT
TRBD1 | TRBJ1-2 | once | TRBV5-1 | CASSPGQGGGYTF | TGCGCCAGCAGCCCCGGACAGGGGGGTGGCTACACCTTC
TRBD1 | TRBJ1-2 | - | TRBV29-1 | CSVEEVRGTSGYTF | TGCAGCGTTGAGGAGGTCAGGGGGACTAGTGGCTACACCTTC
TRBD1 | TRBJ2-1 | - | TRBV29-1 | CSVVWTGDNEQFF | TGCAGCGTTGTCTGGACAGGGGACAATGAGCAGTTCTTC
- | TRBJ2-7 | - | TRBV4-3 | CASSQGVAGPEQYF | TGCGCCAGCAGCCAAGGGGTGGCAGGGCCCGAGCAGTACTTC
- | TRBJ2-6 | - | TRBV30 | CAWSSTASSGANVLTF | TGTGCCTGGAGTTCTACAGCCAGCTCTGGGGCCAACGTCCTGACTTTC
TRBD2 | TRBJ2-5 | - | TRBV30 | CAWTGGRARQYF | TGTGCCTGGACTGGCGGGAGGGCCAGGCAGTACTTC
TRBD2 | TRBJ2-5 | few | TRBV5-1 | CASSLIGSGRTGQETQYF | TGCGCCAGCAGCTTGATAGGTAGCGGGAGAACGGGCCAAGAGACCCAGTACTTC
- | TRBJ1-2 | - | TRBV7-2 | CASSLAPQGFHGYTF | TGTGCCAGCAGCTTAGCCCCACAGGGTTTCCATGGCTACACCTTC
- | TRBJ1-1 | few | TRBV27 | CASSARGTEAFF | TGTGCCAGCAGTGCAAGAGGCACTGAAGCTTTCTTT
- | TRBJ2-1 | few | TRBV5-1 | CASSLTGDSNEQFF | TGCGCCAGCAGCTTAACGGGAGACTCCAATGAGCAGTTCTTC
- | TRBJ1-3 | once | TRBV30 | CAWSVSERGGNTIYF | TGTGCCTGGAGTGTTTCTGAGCGGGGTGGAAACACCATATATTTT
- | TRBJ1-1 | - | TRBV7-9 | CASSLSGGTEAFF | TGTGCCAGCAGCTTATCCGGGGGGACTGAAGCTTTCTTT